The 23 T cell receptor beta chains in this list originate from one sample, sequenced in a study of blood T cell repertoires in COVID-19. Sequenced by immunoSEQ multiplex PCR; TCRdb stores in-frame clones only, minus some. In the table there are tens of thousands of clones, over 75% of which are singletons. Sequenced material: peripheral blood. These receptors all stem from a woman aged 60-70 years with acute or convalescent COVID-19.

The V call is TRBV6-5, the J call TRBJ2-3, with D possibly TRBD1 on 5 matching bases. Germline-derived CDR1 and CDR2 are MNHEY and SVGAGI. The CDR3 has 12 amino acids. Trimming took off 5 bases at V and 5 bases at J, with 8 bases between the two ends. CDR3 protein: CASSLRGDTQYF. The CDR3, as DNA: TGTGCCAGCAGTCTAAGGGGAGATACGCAGTATTTT.

The chain combines TRBV29-1 with TRBJ2-5; D possibly corresponds to TRBD2 (5 bases). Trimming pared 6 bases from V and 5 bases from J, leaving 16 bases between. CDR1 is SQVTM, CDR2 ANQGSEA, per germline. This CDR3 is built from 13 residues. The CDR3 bases are TGCAGCGTCGGACTCTCGGCGGAGGAGACCCAGTACTTC. It codes for CSVGLSAEETQYF.

The chain joins TRBV2 to TRBJ1-1; D might be TRBD1 (5 bases). CDR3 length: 14 amino acids. Germline values: CDR1 SNHLY, CDR2 FYNNEI. The ends were cut back, 5 bases at V and 0 bases at J, with 10 bases in the middle. The CDR3 spells CASSSDRLNTEAFF. CDR3 DNA sequence: TGTGCCAGCAGTTCTGACAGATTGAACACTGAAGCTTTCTTT.

This clone occurred a few times. CDR3 residues: CASSLTFGTGYGYTF. The CDR3 bases are TGTGCCAGCAGCCTAACTTTCGGGACAGGCTATGGCTACACCTTC. This chain links TRBV7-9 with TRBJ1-2, with TRBD1 identical over 8 bases. J gave up 4 bases and V 5 bases, and 9 bases lay outside the gene matches. The germline V gene has CDR1 SEHNR and CDR2 FQNEAQ (reference sequence). This CDR3 comprises 15 residues.

The V call is TRBV11-2, the J call TRBJ1-4; 7 bases are shared with TRBD1. The germline V gene encodes CDR1 SGHAT and CDR2 FQNNGV. Trimming at V came to 1 base and at J to 3 bases, leaving 5 bases not matched to a gene. This CDR3 is 16 amino acids long. This CDR3 reads CASSLGNRGSNEKLFF. The CDR3 DNA follows: TGTGCCAGCAGCTTAGGAAACAGGGGCTCTAATGAAAAACTGTTTTTT.

This chain uses TRBV5-6 with TRBJ1-2; maybe TRBD1 (6 bases). The CDR3 is 16 amino acids. Trimming took off 4 bases at V and 0 bases at J, with 16 bases between the two ends. CDR1 and CDR2 from the germline V gene are SGHDT and YYEEEE. This CDR3 is CASSTYVEGANYGYTF. The CDR3 DNA reads as TGTGCCAGCAGCACCTACGTAGAGGGGGCTAACTATGGCTACACCTTC.

The CDR3 nucleotides are TGTGCCAGCAGTTACGGGGAGGACGGCTACACCTTC. Translating gives CASSYGEDGYTF. V is TRBV6-2 or TRBV6-3 and J is TRBJ1-2, with D hard to call. The V gene's germline CDR1 is MNHEY and CDR2 SVGEGT. V was clipped by 2 bases and J by 8 bases, with 9 bases between them. The CDR3 runs 12 residues.

Comments on this clone: This sample includes further DNA sequences coding for the same CDR3. The chain combines TRBV6-2 or TRBV6-3 with TRBJ1-5; no firm D call. The V gene's germline CDR1 is MNHEY and CDR2 SVGEGT. This CDR3 is 13 amino acids long. Trimming cost V 0 bases and J 4 bases, with 4 bases left between them. Written as DNA, the CDR3 is TGTGCCAGCAGTTACTCGGAGAATCAGCCCCAGCATTTT. It codes for CASSYSENQPQHF.

This clone occurred a few times. J is TRBJ2-1 and V is TRBV27; TRBD2 is a possible D gene (6 bases). CDR3 length equals 17 residues. Germline CDR1 MNHEY, CDR2 SMNVEV (reference sequence). Trimming removed 7 bases from V and 8 bases from J, with 27 bases in between. The CDR3 DNA follows: TGTGCCAGCAAACCCACATGGCGGGGACGGGTTTTATATGAGCAGTTCTTC. This codes for CASKPTWRGRVLYEQFF.

The chain joins TRBV10-2 to TRBJ1-5; a weak D match, TRBD1 (6 bases). There are 12 residues in the CDR3. V was pared by 4 bases and J by 7 bases, with 8 bases between. Germline V gene lookup returns CDR1 WSHSY and CDR2 SAAADI. Here the CDR3 reads CASSAGTQPQHF. The CDR3 DNA follows: TGCGCCAGCAGTGCGGGGACACAGCCCCAGCATTTT.

CDR3 nucleotide sequence: TGTGCCATCAGTGAGTCGAGTAGCGGGATACAAGCAGATACGCAGTATTTT. It yields the protein CAISESSSGIQADTQYF. The chain links TRBV10-3 to TRBJ2-3, with 8 bases that match TRBD2. CDR3 length: 17 residues. Germline-derived CDR1 and CDR2 are ENHRY and SYGVKD. V shed 0 bases, J shed 4 bases, and the junction held 9 bases outside the gene matches.

This chain uses TRBV2 with TRBJ1-5, with D unresolved. V shed 3 bases and J shed 9 bases, with 9 bases lying between them. The CDR3 covers 12 residues. Germline lookup yields CDR1 SNHLY and CDR2 FYNNEI. The CDR3 spells CASSDAGLPQHF. Written as DNA, the CDR3 is TGTGCCAGCAGTGACGCTGGCCTGCCCCAGCATTTT. Looking up the rest from reference TRBV2 and TRBJ1-5 gives the full variable domain: EPEVTQTPSHQVTQMGQEVILRCVPISNHLYFYWYRQILGQKVEFLVSFYNNEISEKSEIFDDQFSVERPDGSNFTLKIRSTKLEDSAMYFCASSDAGLPQHFGDGTRLSIL.

The chain has TRBV7-9 and TRBJ1-2; TRBD1 matches at 8 bases. The CDR3 covers 14 residues. Looked up from germline, CDR1 is SEHNR and CDR2 is FQNEAQ (reference sequence). The V gene end was trimmed by 5 bases and the J gene end by 8 bases; junction bases not matched to a gene: 10. CDR3 DNA: TGTGCCAGCAGCGGCCGGACAGGGTATTACGGCTACACCTTC. Its protein is CASSGRTGYYGYTF.

The rearrangement joins TRBV7-9 to TRBJ2-1; no firm D call. Germline values: CDR1 SEHNR, CDR2 FQNEAQ (reference sequence). The ends were cut back, 0 bases at V and 9 bases at J, with 12 bases in the middle. The CDR3 contains 14 residues. The CDR3: CASSLAAPRSEQFF. DNA of the CDR3: TGTGCCAGCAGCTTAGCGGCCCCGAGGTCTGAGCAGTTCTTC.

J is TRBJ1-2 and V is TRBV3-1 (or the pseudogene TRBV3-2), with 11 bases lining up with TRBD1. V lost 1 base, J lost 6 bases, and 4 bases stayed unmatched. The CDR3 consists of 15 residues. Germline CDR1 reads LGHDT; CDR2 reads YNNKEL (reference sequence). CDR3 sequence reads: CASSQGTGGVNGYTF. CDR3 DNA sequence: TGTGCCAGCAGCCAAGGGACAGGGGGCGTCAATGGCTACACCTTC.

The V call is TRBV4-1, the J call TRBJ2-3, with 12 bases fitting TRBD2. V trimming: 3 bases; J trimming: 5 bases; junction bases outside the gene matches: 3. The germline V gene has CDR1 MGHRA and CDR2 YSYEKL. The CDR3 loop spans 15 amino acids. The chain's CDR3 is CASSQRLAGEDTQYF. CDR3 DNA: TGCGCCAGCAGCCAGAGACTAGCGGGAGAAGATACGCAGTATTTT.

The chain employs TRBV6-5 and TRBJ2-7, with 8 bases that match TRBD1. The V gene's germline CDR1 is MNHEY and CDR2 SVGAGI. This CDR3 has 14 residues. J gave up 0 bases and V 10 bases, and 8 bases lay outside the gene matches. CDR3 DNA sequence: TGTGCCACCAGGGGGCAGATGGTCTCCTACGAGCAGTACTTC. Translated, it gives CATRGQMVSYEQYF.

The chain carries TRBV5-1 and TRBJ2-7; 9 bases fit TRBD1. CDR1 SGHRS and CDR2 YFSETQ come from the germline V gene. The CDR3 is made up of 14 amino acids. V shed 4 bases, J shed 1 base, and the junction held 3 bases outside the gene matches. CDR3 DNA: TGCGCCAGCAGCATCGGGACAGGGTCCTACGAGCAGTACTTC. Protein product: CASSIGTGSYEQYF.

The chain joins TRBV5-1 to TRBJ2-2, with 10 positions matching TRBD1. V lost 4 bases to trimming and J lost 3 bases; unmatched junction nucleotides: 6. CDR1 SGHRS and CDR2 YFSETQ come from the germline V gene. CDR3 size: 16 residues. The CDR3 DNA is TGCGCCAGCAGCACACCGACAGGGGGCGACACCGGGGAGCTGTTTTTT. It encodes CASSTPTGGDTGELFF. The full variable domain, in which reference TRBV5-1 and TRBJ2-2 provide the parts outside the CDR3, is KAGVTQTPRYLIKTRGQQVTLSCSPISGHRSVSWYQQTPGQGLQFLFEYFSETQRNKGNFPGRFSGRQFSNSRSEMNVSTLELGDSALYLCASSTPTGGDTGELFFGEGSRLTVL.

This clone was picked up one time. This rearrangement joins TRBV27 to TRBJ2-1; TRBD2 agrees at 10 bases. The CDR3 runs 15 residues. V shed 6 bases and J 10 bases; nucleotides not matched to a gene: 12. The germline gives CDR1 MNHEY, CDR2 SMNVEV (reference sequence). The CDR3 DNA reads as TGTGCCAGCAGACTCCTAGCGGGGGTACCCGAAGAGCAGTTCTTC. Its translation is CASRLLAGVPEEQFF.

V and J are TRBV5-6 and TRBJ1-4, with 7 bases aligning to TRBD1. The germline CDR1 and CDR2 sequences are SGHDT and YYEEEE. J lost 2 bases, V lost 3 bases, and 10 bases had no gene match. CDR3 length: 17 amino acids. CDR3 bases: TGTGCCAGCAGCTCCCTCATTACAGGGGCCACTAATGAAAAACTGTTTTTT. This encodes CASSSLITGATNEKLFF.

The genes are TRBV11-3 and TRBJ2-1; no reliable D call. CDR1 and CDR2 (germline): SGHNT, YENEEA. Between the trimmed V and J ends, which lost 5 bases and 5 bases, there was a span of 4 bases. The CDR3 extends over 11 amino acids. The CDR3 here is CASSRDNEQFF. DNA of the CDR3: TGTGCCAGCAGCCGCGACAATGAGCAGTTCTTC.

The chain carries TRBV20-1 and TRBJ2-7; tentatively, D is TRBD1 (6 bases). Trimming took 3 bases from V and 6 from J, leaving 24 bases between them. Germline CDR1 reads DFQATT; CDR2 reads SNEGSKA (reference sequence). This CDR3 contains 16 residues. The CDR3 bases are TGCAGTGCTAGTGCATTGGAGGCAGGGGCCCTCGGCGAGCAGTACTTC. Amino acid sequence: CSASALEAGALGEQYF.